This TCR beta chain was found in a study of blood T cell repertoires in COVID-19. At the level of the study: From T cells, B-cell-depleted T cells, or PBMCs came the material, which was cDNA or gDNA.

Germline lookup yields CDR1 SEHNR and CDR2 FQNEAQ (reference sequence). V lost 0 bases, J lost 7 bases, and 15 bases lay in between. The CDR3 extends over 15 amino acids. This clone was counted once. Enrolled through a virtual design, the participants were between roughly 18 and 95 years of age and came from under 30 US areas. Clinical history as reported by participants underpinned cohort assignment. Original data processing: Amplification with reference gene primers provided the estimates of nucleated cell counts. The data were produced by immunoSEQ multiplex PCR, yet TCRdb's version contains in-frame clones alone and is incomplete. V, J and clone size were drawn from that table, and D and trimming were deduced from the DNA. This table has some 200,000 clones, 89% appearing once.

The sequencing input was PBMCs or T cells enriched from blood (not recorded which). The genes are TRBV7-9 and TRBJ1-1; D call uncertain. The sequence was collected from a young woman who had recovered from COVID-19. The CDR3 nucleotides read TGTGCCAGCAGCTTAGCTGACCTACCCGGAGGTGAAGCTTTCTTT. This translates into CASSLADLPGGEAFF. Drawing the rest from reference TRBV7-9 and TRBJ1-1, the complete variable domain is DTGVSQNPRHKITKRGQNVTFRCDPISEHNRLYWYRQTLGQGPEFLTYFQNEAQLEKSRLLSDRFSAERPKGSFSTLEIQRTEQGDSAMYLCASSLADLPGGEAFFGQGTRLTVV.